This T cell receptor (beta chain) came from a study of control samples from healthy donors and cancer patients. The V gene's germline CDR1 is MNHEY and CDR2 SVGEGT. Germline trimming cut 4 bases from V and 2 bases from J; bases unmatched to any gene: 5. The CDR3 sequence is 15 residues long. TCRdb's table, derived via immunoSEQ multiplex PCR, lists solely in-frame clones and lacks some. The sample lists about 140,000 clones, 91% occurring once. The V gene is TRBV6-2 or TRBV6-3, the J gene TRBJ1-2; 9 nucleotides match TRBD1. This receptor was obtained from a man in his late teens or twenties in good health. Source material: blood. DNA of the CDR3: TGTGCCAGCAGTTCCGGGACAGGGACCAACTATGGCTACACCTTC. Residues: CASSSGTGTNYGYTF.